This TCR beta chain came from a study of vaccination effects on CD4 cells after COVID-19. V dropped 1 base and J dropped 1 base, with 7 bases sitting between them. Germline CDR1 is SGHAT and CDR2 is FQNNGV. The CDR3 spans 15 residues. Viral peptide pools were used in the ViraFEST assay to expand antigen-specific CD4+ T cells, and sequencing came afterward. Isolation of CD4+ T cells took place after approximately ten days of culture. SARS-CoV-2 infected the person between March and December 2020, as confirmed by PCR. On this clone itself: Its antigen is still unknown.

Data came from immunoSEQ multiplex PCR; TCRdb stores just in-frame clones and leaves some out. Of about 45,000 clones in the sample, around 72% are singletons; the top ten hold less than 30%. This TCR derives from a human donor who had a prior SARS-CoV-2 infection. V is TRBV11-2 and J is TRBJ2-2; the D is unclear. This material consisted of CD4+ T cells from PBMCs cultured with a peptide pool, taken before COVID-19 vaccination. CDR3 DNA sequence: TGTGCCAGCAGCTTAGGTAATAAGAACACCGGGGAGCTGTTTTTT. Protein sequence: CASSLGNKNTGELFF.